The clone carrying this TCR beta chain was seen only a few times. Its antigen remains unidentified. Mouse names are used for the genes. The read finishes 4 residues shy of the CDR3 end, and the germline J gene is used to complete it. This sample is drawn from a study of CD8+ T cells in alopecia areata. Whole-study context: Spontaneous alopecia affected the approximately 6-13-month-old C3H/HeJ graft donors, whose skin was transplanted to approximately 7-10-week-old female C3H/HeJ mice. Study-wide findings and caveats: Especially in alopecia totalis/universalis, lesional scalp showed greater clonality than normal scalp did. Researchers reported that TCR sharing among patients proved less clear than in mice, possibly HLA-linked.

V lost 1 base to trimming and J lost 0 bases, with 8 bases between them. Germline V lookup: CDR1 NNHDY, CDR2 SYVADS. The CDR3 length is 14 residues. As the sequencing template, cDNA was produced by extracting RNA and reverse transcribing it. The protocol was immunoSEQ multiplex PCR, while the TCRdb copy is restricted to in-frame clones and leaves out a portion. The sample yields about 120,000 clones, without any singletons. The chain is built from TRBV13-3 and TRBJ2-7, with D uncertain. This clonotype originated in a C3H/HeJ mouse with alopecia areata. The strain's MHC haplotype is H2-k. Sequenced: lesional skin. Incomplete CDR3 DNA: TGTGCCAGCAGTGATCCCAGCAGCTCCTAT. Protein: CASSDPSSSY. The full CDR3 sequence reads CASSDPSSSYEQYF.